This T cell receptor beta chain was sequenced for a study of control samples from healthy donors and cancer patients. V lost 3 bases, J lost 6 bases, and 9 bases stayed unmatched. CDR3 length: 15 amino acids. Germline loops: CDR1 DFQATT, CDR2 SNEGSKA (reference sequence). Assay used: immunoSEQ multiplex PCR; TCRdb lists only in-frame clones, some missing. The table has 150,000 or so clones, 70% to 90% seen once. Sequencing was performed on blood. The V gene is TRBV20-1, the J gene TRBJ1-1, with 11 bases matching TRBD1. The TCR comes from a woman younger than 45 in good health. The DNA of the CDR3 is TGCAGTGCTAGTGGGGACAGGGGGGCCTCGGCTGAAGCTTTCTTT. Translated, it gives CSASGDRGASAEAFF.